The sequence of this TCR beta chain was determined in a study of blood T cell repertoires in COVID-19 (dated by TCRdb to 2020 to 2022). Context from the whole study: Samples from collaborators originated in the United States, Italy and Spain and spanned both the acute and convalescent phases of COVID-19. Subjects who had been exposed to COVID-19, were actively infected with it, or had recovered from it provided the deeply sampled blood TCRbeta repertoires that made up the dataset. Samples came from the ongoing ImmuneRACE study (first 160 participants) plus 1,254 subjects from 6 global collaborators. Sample metadata almost always included a de-identified subject ID, COVID-19 status, age in years and sex. Where HLA class I and class II types were available, the types were taken from metadata supplied by the sample provider, not from assay-based typing. The repertoires were made available in a free public database intended to serve as a resource for research on the immune response to SARS-CoV-2. The material from the prospective study consisted of cDNA or gDNA derived from T cells, B-cell-depleted T cells, or PBMCs.

The investigation overall reported the following: The amount of clinical and demographic metadata varied by source and participant and was provided uncurated.

The immunoSEQ Assay, a bias-controlled multiplex PCR, was used to amplify TCRbeta CDR3 regions from genomic DNA. The paper's data handling went like this. The number of nucleated cells in each sample was estimated from the amplification of reference gene primers within the assay. To quantify the absolute abundance of each unique TCRbeta CDR3 rearrangement, sequence reads were collapsed and filtered. For each sample, productive Simpson clonality was calculated as the square root of Simpson's diversity index over productive rearrangements. This immuneACCESS table, as held by TCRdb, lists in-frame sequences with V and J called but not all clones. Of the missing ones, under half trace to an unresolved V gene in checked studies; the others have no known cause. Clonal size and the V and J genes are those of that table, whereas D and trimming came from the DNA. The sample profile shows about 300,000 clones; over 75% of them were found once. In total, the top ten clones hold roughly 10% of the sample.

Turning to this clone: There is no known antigen for this receptor. It has no much larger one-base neighbor in the sample; base qualities were not kept.

Enrolling through a virtual design, the prospective study's participants ranged in age from roughly 18 to 90 years and lived across around 25 United States geographic areas. Cohort assignment in the prospective study relied on participant-reported clinical history from a screening survey and a study questionnaire. ImmuneRACE Cohort 3 recovered participants were defined by two consecutive negative NP/OP PCR tests, healthcare professional clearance, or symptom resolution. Each participant in the prospective study had whole blood, serum and a nasopharyngeal or oropharyngeal swab collected by mobile phlebotomists. Over a roughly 2-month period, participants in the prospective study had the option of providing additional blood draws and questionnaires. Blood samples from the prospective study were shipped frozen or at room temperature prior to DNA extraction. Measured from the cysteine to the phenylalanine, the CDR3 is 16 residues long. Only the CDR3 region is kept as DNA, spanning 48 bases read in frame from base 1. CDR1 and CDR2 are drawn from the germline V gene: MDHEN, SYDVKM. Germline trimming: 1 base from V, 4 bases from J; junction bases outside gene matches: 4.

The source material was PBMCs or T cells enriched from blood (not recorded which). The rearranged chain carries TRBV28 and TRBJ1-5, and TRBD1 aligns with 10 junction nucleotides. The sequence came from a woman aged 18-29 years who had recovered from COVID-19. The nucleotides are TGTGCCAGCAGTTTATTTCCGGGACAGGGGAATCAGCCCCAGCATTTT. Its protein product is CASSLFPGQGNQPQHF. The full variable domain, with segments outside the CDR3 supplied by the reference TRBV28 and TRBJ1-5 proteins, appears as DVKVTQSSRYLVKRTGEKVFLECVQDMDHENMFWYRQDPGLGLRLIYFSYDVKMKEKGDIPEGYSVSREKKERFSLILESASTNQTSMYLCASSLFPGQGNQPQHFGDGTRLSIL.